Listed here are 26 T cell receptor beta chains from one sample, sequenced in a study of blood T cell repertoires in COVID-19. Generated by immunoSEQ multiplex PCR, the TCRdb table keeps only in-frame clones and is missing some. The data contain over 150,000 clones, 70% to 90% of them singletons. The sample taken for sequencing was peripheral blood. The receptors were gathered from a woman at least 80 years old with COVID-19, enrolled during active disease.

The J gene is TRBJ2-2, the V gene TRBV5-1; D remains unclear. Germline CDR1 SGHRS, CDR2 YFSETQ. Trimming took 4 bases from V and 5 from J, leaving 18 bases between them. The CDR3 has 16 amino acids. For the CDR3, the DNA is TGCGCCAGCAGCCCCTCTTCCGAGAGGCGGACCGGGGAGCTGTTTTTT. It translates to CASSPSSERRTGELFF.

The DNA of the CDR3 is TGCGCCAGCAGCCCTTCATTGGAGACTAACTATGGCTACACCTTC. Translating gives CASSPSLETNYGYTF. This sequence joins TRBV4-3 and TRBJ1-2; D not resolved. The CDR3 has 15 amino acids. The ends were cut back, 4 bases at V and 0 bases at J, with 12 bases in the middle. Germline-derived CDR1 and CDR2 are LGHNA and YSLEER.

The rearrangement uses TRBV7-8 and TRBJ2-5; no definite D call. CDR1 is SGHVS and CDR2 is FQNEAQ in the germline V gene. V lost 5 bases to trimming and J lost 4 bases, with 8 bases between them. CDR3 length: 12 residues. CDR3 DNA sequence: TGTGCCAGCAGCCCCAGGCCAGAGACCCAGTACTTC. Protein sequence: CASSPRPETQYF.

The CDR3 protein is CASSLYWEFSYNEQFF. The CDR3 coding sequence is TGTGCCAGCAGCTTATATTGGGAGTTCTCCTACAATGAGCAGTTCTTC. The chain employs TRBV7-8 and TRBJ2-1, with D maybe TRBD2 (5 bases). The CDR3 contains 16 residues. Germline V gene lookup returns CDR1 SGHVS and CDR2 FQNEAQ. Trimming stripped 2 bases from V and 0 bases from J, with 11 bases between.

This rearrangement joins TRBV9 to TRBJ2-1, with 7 bases matching TRBD2. The ends lost 5 bases at V and 5 bases at J; junction bases unmatched: 10. The CDR3 has 15 residues. Germline CDR1 is SGDLS and CDR2 is YYNGEE. In DNA form, the CDR3 reads TGTGCCAGCAGGGCCCCCGGCGGGAGCCACAATGAGCAGTTCTTC. This codes for CASRAPGGSHNEQFF.

This clone appeared once. V usage is TRBV24-1 and J usage is TRBJ1-2; 8 bases line up with TRBD1. V was clipped by 4 bases and J by 8 bases; unmatched bases: 8. The CDR3 contains 14 residues. CDR1 and CDR2 from the germline V gene are KGHDR and SFDVKD. The CDR3 here is CATSDVDRVDGYTF. The CDR3 bases are TGTGCCACCAGTGACGTGGACAGGGTCGACGGCTACACCTTC.

About this clone: Other nucleotide sequences from this sample produce the same CDR3. The chain employs TRBV6-1 and TRBJ1-1, with 11 bases fitting TRBD1. V shed 3 bases, J shed 4 bases, and the junction held 1 base outside the gene matches. Germline CDR1 MNHNS, CDR2 SASEGT. The CDR3 is 14 residues long. DNA for the CDR3: TGTGCCAGCAGTGAGGGGACAGGGGGCACTGAAGCTTTCTTT. This gives the protein CASSEGTGGTEAFF.

The CDR3 sequence: CASILTGGGTEAFF. The CDR3 DNA reads as TGTGCCAGTATCTTGACAGGCGGGGGCACTGAAGCTTTCTTT. J is TRBJ1-1 and V is TRBV19; a weak D match, TRBD1 (6 bases). This CDR3 is 14 amino acids long. Germline V CDR1 and CDR2: LNHDA, SQIVND (reference sequence). V lost 7 bases, J lost 4 bases, and 16 bases lay in between.

This rearrangement joins TRBV29-1 to TRBJ1-2; TRBD1 might be the D (5 bases). Trimming pared 3 bases from V and 5 bases from J, leaving 13 bases between. The CDR3 runs to 13 residues. The V gene's germline CDR1 is SQVTM and CDR2 ANQGSEA. CDR3 coding DNA: TGCAGCGTTGACGGGGGGTTGGGATATGGCTACACCTTC. It is translated as CSVDGGLGYGYTF.

This chain joins TRBV28 and TRBJ2-7, with 8 bases that match TRBD1. There are 15 residues in the CDR3. Germline V gives CDR1 MDHEN, CDR2 SYDVKM. V was pared by 6 bases and J by 3 bases, with 10 bases of the junction left unmatched. CDR3 in DNA: TGTGCCAGCAGACCAGCCGGGACAGGAAACTACGAGCAGTACTTC. It yields the protein CASRPAGTGNYEQYF.

This sequence joins TRBV6-6 and TRBJ1-6; 8 positions match TRBD1. Looked up from germline, CDR1 is MNHNY and CDR2 is SVGAGI (reference sequence). The length of the CDR3 is 15 residues. With V trimmed by 4 bases and J by 2 bases, 1 base remained unmatched. The CDR3 is CASSWTGPYNSPLHF. DNA for the CDR3: TGTGCCAGCAGTTGGACAGGGCCCTATAATTCACCCCTCCACTTT.

The chain is built from TRBV3-1 (or the pseudogene TRBV3-2) and TRBJ1-2; 10 bases fit TRBD1. With 4 bases clipped from V and 4 bases from J, the junction kept 9 bases outside the gene matches. Germline CDR1 LGHDT, CDR2 YNNKEL (reference sequence). CDR3 length: 16 amino acids. The CDR3 region has the DNA TGTGCCAGCAGCCGAGACCAGGGGACAGGGGCCTATGGCTACACCTTC. Its translation is CASSRDQGTGAYGYTF.

The rearrangement joins TRBV14 to TRBJ1-1; tentative D call: TRBD1 (5 bases). This CDR3 has 13 amino acids. Trimming removed 4 bases from V and 4 bases from J, with 10 bases in between. Per the germline V gene, CDR1 is SGHDN and CDR2 is FVKESK. The CDR3 DNA sequence: TGTGCCAGCAGCCGAGCGGGGGTCACTGAAGCTTTCTTT. It is translated as CASSRAGVTEAFF.

CDR3 region: CASSFWSGTGELFF. Here the CDR3 DNA reads TGTGCCAGCAGTTTTTGGTCGGGGACCGGGGAGCTGTTTTTT. J is TRBJ2-2 and V is TRBV6-5; possible D gene TRBD2, 5 bases. The CDR3 has 14 residues. V lost 4 bases, J lost 5 bases, and 11 bases lay in between. CDR1 and CDR2 (germline): MNHEY, SVGAGI.

The chain joins TRBV6-2 or TRBV6-3 to TRBJ2-3; D remains unclear. V was pared by 0 bases and J by 10 bases, with 11 bases between. This CDR3 has 13 amino acids. Per the germline V gene, CDR1 is MNHEY and CDR2 is SVGEGT. CDR3 region: CASSYSSENSQYF. For the CDR3, the DNA is TGTGCCAGCAGTTACTCGAGCGAGAATTCGCAGTATTTT.

To note about this clone: Other DNA sequences in this sample translate to the same CDR3. The rearrangement joins TRBV5-1 to TRBJ2-1; a possible D gene is TRBD2 (5 bases). V lost 0 bases and J lost 7, with 5 bases in between. Germline V lookup: CDR1 SGHRS, CDR2 YFSETQ. CDR3 length equals 12 residues. Here the CDR3 DNA reads TGCGCCAGCAGCTTGGGAGGGAATGAGCAGTTCTTC. Protein product: CASSLGGNEQFF.

The V call is TRBV7-2, the J call TRBJ2-1; 9 bases align to TRBD2. The germline V gene encodes CDR1 SGHTA and CDR2 FQGNSA. Losses at the gene ends were 5 bases for V and 7 bases for J; bases not matched to a gene: 15. CDR3 length: 17 amino acids. The CDR3 spells CASSPSIIAGEGNEQFF. The CDR3 DNA sequence: TGTGCCAGCAGCCCCTCGATTATAGCGGGGGAAGGGAATGAGCAGTTCTTC.

The chain couples TRBV25-1 to TRBJ1-5, with 8 nucleotides matching TRBD1. V lost 6 bases and J lost 4; bases outside the gene matches: 5. The CDR3 totals 14 residues. The germline CDR1 and CDR2 sequences are MGHDK and SYGVNS. CDR3 loop: CASSQTGANQPQHF. CDR3 nucleotide sequence: TGTGCCAGCAGCCAGACAGGGGCGAATCAGCCCCAGCATTTT.

V is TRBV7-2 and J is TRBJ2-7; 7 nucleotides match TRBD2. Germline CDR1 and CDR2: SGHTA and FQGNSA. Trimming removed 1 base from V and 0 bases from J; junction bases left unmatched: 3. This CDR3 is built from 15 residues. The CDR3 sequence is CASSLVGGSSYEQYF. The CDR3, as DNA: TGTGCCAGCAGCTTAGTTGGCGGGAGCTCCTACGAGCAGTACTTC. Supplemented by reference TRBV7-2 and TRBJ2-7, the full variable domain reads GAGVSQSPSNKVTEKGKDVELRCDPISGHTALYWYRQSLGQGLEFLIYFQGNSAPDKSGLPSDRFSAERTGGSVSTLTIQRTQQEDSAVYLCASSLVGGSSYEQYFGPGTRLTVT.

This clone was seen once. The rearrangement links TRBV27 to TRBJ2-1; 7 bases map to TRBD1. The germline gives CDR1 MNHEY, CDR2 SMNVEV (reference sequence). The CDR3 extends over 14 amino acids. With 5 bases clipped from V and 6 bases from J, the junction kept 7 bases outside the gene matches. CDR3 region: CASSTDRVGNEQFF. The DNA of the CDR3 is TGTGCCAGCAGTACTGACAGGGTAGGCAATGAGCAGTTCTTC.

The J gene is TRBJ1-1, the V gene TRBV28; D is perhaps TRBD1 (5 bases). Germline CDR1 is MDHEN and CDR2 is SYDVKM. This CDR3 is built from 16 residues. V was pared by 7 bases and J by 1 base, with 19 bases between. The CDR3 sequence: CASTGGRAIGNTEAFF. DNA of the CDR3: TGTGCCAGCACCGGGGGACGGGCAATTGGGAACACTGAAGCTTTCTTT.

This clone was seen a single time. The chain couples TRBV4-1 to TRBJ1-4; 10 nucleotides align to TRBD1. Germline CDR1 and CDR2: MGHRA and YSYEKL. The CDR3 runs to 16 residues. J gave up 7 bases and V 0 bases, and 5 bases lay outside the gene matches. The CDR3 DNA follows: TGCGCCAGCAGCCAAGAGACAGGGGGCTGGGGTGAAAAACTGTTTTTT. Amino acid sequence: CASSQETGGWGEKLFF.

This chain links TRBV2 with TRBJ1-5; D remains unclear. The CDR3 is 11 residues long. Germline V gives CDR1 SNHLY, CDR2 FYNNEI. V was pared by 8 bases and J by 5 bases, with 7 bases between. CDR3 nucleotides: TGTGCCAGCGGCGAGGATCAGCCCCAGCATTTT. Translating gives CASGEDQPQHF.

The J gene is TRBJ1-1, the V gene TRBV7-9; 9 bases are a match to TRBD1. J was trimmed by 5 bases and V by 5 bases; bases with no gene match: 6. Germline CDR1 and CDR2: SEHNR and FQNEAQ (reference sequence). The CDR3 extends over 14 amino acids. As DNA, the CDR3 is TGTGCCAGCAGCGAGGGACAGGGCCGGACTGAAGCTTTCTTT. Amino acid sequence: CASSEGQGRTEAFF.

This clone was seen just once. The chain employs TRBV7-8 and TRBJ2-7; maybe TRBD1 (5 bases). Germline V CDR1 and CDR2: SGHVS, FQNEAQ. Trimming removed 4 bases at V and 2 bases at J, with 12 bases between. The CDR3 has 14 residues. The CDR3 coding sequence is TGTGCCAGCAGCTGGAGCAGGGTCACCTACGAGCAGTACTTC. This encodes CASSWSRVTYEQYF.

The chain couples TRBV6-4 to TRBJ1-6; D is unresolved. This CDR3 spans 14 amino acids. The V gene's germline CDR1 is MRHNA and CDR2 SNTAGT. V was shortened by 6 bases and J by 3 bases, with 9 bases between the two germline ends. CDR3: CASSATGYNSPLHF. For the CDR3, the DNA is TGTGCCAGCAGCGCTACCGGCTATAATTCACCCCTCCACTTT.